This record looks at one TCR beta chain sequence and its context. In the original workflow: For nucleated cells, counts were estimated from reference gene primer amplification. Method: immunoSEQ multiplex PCR; TCRdb's copy keeps in-frame clones and lacks some. V, J and clone size are those of that table, while D and trimming were read from the DNA. The repertoire holds roughly 120,000 clones, with roughly 87% as singletons. Per the germline V gene, CDR1 is SGHTA and CDR2 is FQGNSA. The CDR3 is made up of 14 amino acids. The V segment lost 2 bases and the J segment 2 bases; nucleotides outside the gene matches: 2. The data were taken from a study of blood T cell repertoires in COVID-19. For the study at large: From the United States, Italy and Spain came samples of acute and convalescent COVID-19. PBMCs, B-cell-depleted T cells, or T cells were the source of the cDNA or gDNA that made up the material.

The chain links TRBV7-2 to TRBJ2-5; 7 positions match TRBD1. Sequenced input: peripheral blood. The TCR sequence derives from a human donor in a cohort sampled during active COVID-19. CDR3 DNA sequence: TGTGCCAGCAGCTTAAGGGGGCGTCAAGAGACCCAGTACTTC. Translation gives CASSLRGRQETQYF.